The text below deals with one TCR beta chain. The antigen remains unidentified. The PCR contained 60 Vbeta and 13 Jbeta primers. The method was immunoSEQ multiplex PCR; TCRdb's version includes in-frame clones alone and lacks a portion of them. The sample totals 70,000 to 75,000 clones. Germline lookup yields CDR1 MNHEY and CDR2 SVGAGI. Germline trimming cut 5 bases from V and 8 bases from J; bases unmatched to any gene: 5. The CDR3 has 14 amino acids. The sample belongs to a study of cytomegalovirus exposure and HLA in healthy donors. Background on the study: HLA-typed donors were the source of about 85 million unique TCRs, which an early data release held. Overall study findings and caveats: Earlier results showed most TCR beta V segments being productive about 90% or about 30% of the time. TCR beta V- and J-gene trimming, according to a later analysis, was linked to a missense DCLRE1C variant.

This chain links TRBV6-5 with TRBJ1-6; 8 bases are a match to TRBD1. The sample consisted of PBMCs. The sequence came from a female donor in good health and CMV-seropositive. For the CDR3, the DNA is TGTGCCAGCAGTCCTGGACAGGGAGATTCACCCCTCCACTTT. Protein sequence: CASSPGQGDSPLHF.